This T cell receptor beta chain was sequenced for a study of control samples from healthy donors and cancer patients. Assay used: immunoSEQ multiplex PCR; TCRdb lists only in-frame clones, some missing. The sample lists roughly 99,000 clones, roughly four fifths occurring once. V lost 6 bases and J lost 3; bases outside the gene matches: 4. CDR1 and CDR2 from the germline V gene are LNHDA and SQIVND (reference sequence). The CDR3 has 14 amino acids. The specimen was blood. The rearrangement uses TRBV19 and TRBJ1-5, with 8 bases fitting TRBD1. The TCR originated in a man aged 60 to 69 in good health. The CDR3 DNA reads as TGTGCCAGTAGCAGGACAGGGCCCAATCAGCCCCAGCATTTT. This encodes CASSRTGPNQPQHF. The variable domain in full, with the rest retrieved from reference TRBV19 and TRBJ1-5, is DGGITQSPKYLFRKEGQNVTLSCEQNLNHDAMYWYRQDPGQGLRLIYYSQIVNDFQKGDIAEGYSVSREKKESFPLTVTSAQKNPTAFYLCASSRTGPNQPQHFGDGTRLSIL.